Each of the 24 T cell receptor beta chains below was sequenced from the same sample in a study of T cell responses to AZD1222 COVID-19 vaccine. The method was immunoSEQ multiplex PCR; TCRdb's version includes in-frame clones alone and lacks a portion of them. Of some 180,000 clones listed, 90% to 95% are singletons. The sequences come from peripheral blood, collected 28 days after the second dose of the MenACWY control vaccine. These receptors were collected from an adult who received the MenACWY meningococcal vaccine as a control.

The J gene is TRBJ2-3, the V gene TRBV9; weak D call: TRBD1 (5 bases). The germline V gene has CDR1 SGDLS and CDR2 YYNGEE. The CDR3 runs 14 residues. Trimming left V 2 bases short and J 2 bases short, with 9 bases between. The CDR3: CASSVRQLTDTQYF. The CDR3 DNA reads as TGTGCCAGCAGCGTTAGACAGCTCACAGATACGCAGTATTTT. Looking up the rest from reference TRBV9 and TRBJ2-3 gives the full variable domain: DSGVTQTPKHLITATGQRVTLRCSPRSGDLSVYWYQQSLDQGLQFLIQYYNGEERAKGNILERFSAQQFPDLHSELNLSSLELGDSALYFCASSVRQLTDTQYFGPGTRLTVL.

The rearrangement links TRBV28 to TRBJ1-1, with TRBD1 as a possible D gene (5 bases). Germline assignment: CDR1 MDHEN and CDR2 SYDVKM. The length of the CDR3 is 15 residues. Deletions cut 6 bases from V and 1 base from J, with 15 bases between. In nucleotides, the CDR3 is TGTGCCAGCAGCCTTTGGGACCCCTCGAACACTGAAGCTTTCTTT. It yields the protein CASSLWDPSNTEAFF. The full variable domain, with the rest looked up from reference TRBV28 and TRBJ1-1, is DVKVTQSSRYLVKRTGEKVFLECVQDMDHENMFWYRQDPGLGLRLIYFSYDVKMKEKGDIPEGYSVSREKKERFSLILESASTNQTSMYLCASSLWDPSNTEAFFGQGTRLTVV.

J is TRBJ2-3 and V is TRBV10-3; TRBD1 might be the D (5 bases). Trimming shortened V by 4 bases and J by 0 bases, and 17 bases separated the two germline ends. Germline values: CDR1 ENHRY, CDR2 SYGVKD. The CDR3 contains 17 residues. DNA of the CDR3: TGTGCCATCAGTGCACTATTGGGGCCTTCTAGCACAGATACGCAGTATTTT. Encoded protein: CAISALLGPSSTDTQYF.

This clone was picked up a small number of times. J is TRBJ1-4 and V is TRBV6-2 or TRBV6-3; no reliable D call. Trimming stripped 5 bases from V and 3 bases from J, with 16 bases between. The CDR3 has 16 amino acids. The germline CDR1 and CDR2 sequences are MNHEY and SVGEGT. The CDR3 DNA reads TGTGCCAGCAGTAACGGGCCCCACGCAGCTAATGAAAAACTGTTTTTT. Its translation is CASSNGPHAANEKLFF.

This clone has a single count. V and J are TRBV30 and TRBJ1-6; D ambiguous. Germline CDR1 GTSNPN, CDR2 SVGIG (reference sequence). The CDR3 contains 16 residues. V lost 3 bases and J lost 0, with 12 bases in between. The CDR3 is CAWRRPLSSYNSPLHF. CDR3 sequence (DNA): TGTGCCTGGAGGAGGCCTCTGAGCTCCTATAATTCACCCCTCCACTTT.

The rearrangement joins TRBV20-1 to TRBJ2-3, with D possibly TRBD2 on 5 matching bases. Trimming stripped 3 bases from V and 11 bases from J, with 9 bases between. Germline CDR1 reads DFQATT; CDR2 reads SNEGSKA (reference sequence). The CDR3 is made up of 10 amino acids. The CDR3 loop reads CSASLREQYF. CDR3 DNA sequence: TGCAGTGCTAGCCTGAGGGAGCAGTATTTT.

The rearrangement links TRBV19 to TRBJ1-1; the match to TRBD1 covers 8 bases. CDR3 size: 13 residues. J was trimmed by 3 bases and V by 7 bases; bases with no gene match: 4. CDR1 and CDR2 from the germline V gene are LNHDA and SQIVND (reference sequence). Written as DNA, the CDR3 is TGTGCCAGTAAGGACAGGGAATACACTGAAGCTTTCTTT. It yields the protein CASKDREYTEAFF. Together with reference TRBV19 and TRBJ1-1, the CDR3 gives the full variable domain: DGGITQSPKYLFRKEGQNVTLSCEQNLNHDAMYWYRQDPGQGLRLIYYSQIVNDFQKGDIAEGYSVSREKKESFPLTVTSAQKNPTAFYLCASKDREYTEAFFGQGTRLTVV.

This clone has just one count. The CDR3 loop reads CASSPLRNGEQFF. For the CDR3, the DNA is TGTGCCAGCTCACCATTACGGAATGGTGAGCAGTTCTTC. V is TRBV18 and J is TRBJ2-1; D uncertain. The germline V gene has CDR1 KGHSH and CDR2 LQKENI. Trimming cost V 2 bases and J 9 bases, with 11 bases left between them. The CDR3 is made up of 13 amino acids.

This chain connects TRBV10-3 to TRBJ1-2; D ambiguous. CDR1 ENHRY and CDR2 SYGVKD come from the germline V gene. V lost 10 bases, J lost 2 bases, and 14 bases lay in between. The length of the CDR3 is 13 residues. CDR3 residues: CATHEALNYGYTF. DNA of the CDR3: TGTGCCACCCACGAAGCTTTGAACTATGGCTACACCTTC.

The chain carries TRBV7-6 and TRBJ1-5; D remains unclear. The germline CDR1 and CDR2 sequences are SGHVS and FNYEAQ. V shed 1 base and J shed 9 bases, with 10 bases lying between them. This CDR3 has 13 residues. The chain's CDR3 is CASSLDAFAPQHF. The CDR3 coding sequence is TGTGCCAGCAGCTTAGACGCTTTCGCGCCCCAGCATTTT.

The chain combines TRBV2 with TRBJ1-5; D remains unclear. The CDR3 is 12 amino acids. V gave up 3 bases and J gave up 6 bases, with 6 bases separating them. The germline CDR1 and CDR2 sequences are SNHLY and FYNNEI. CDR3 loop: CASSDYGQPQHF. The DNA for the CDR3 is TGTGCCAGCAGTGATTATGGTCAGCCCCAGCATTTT.

V usage is TRBV10-1 and J usage is TRBJ2-5; the match to TRBD1 covers 10 bases. The CDR3 consists of 14 residues. V gave up 5 bases and J gave up 5 bases; unmatched junction bases: 5. Per the germline V gene, CDR1 is WNHNN and CDR2 is SYGVQD (reference sequence). For the CDR3, the DNA is TGCGCCAGCAGTAGGGACAGGGGTGCGGAGACCCAGTACTTC. Translating gives CASSRDRGAETQYF.

CDR3 coding DNA: TGTGCCAGCCTCCTTAGGGGTCTACACACAGATACGCAGTATTTT. Encoded protein: CASLLRGLHTDTQYF. The rearrangement uses TRBV27 and TRBJ2-3; a possible D gene is TRBD1 (5 bases). Trimming removed 8 bases at V and 2 bases at J, with 17 bases between. The CDR3 runs to 15 residues. CDR1 is MNHEY, CDR2 SMNVEV, per germline (reference sequence).

The CDR3 bases are TGTGCCAGCAGCTTAAATTGGGACCTTAAAAACATTCAGTACTTC. Translation: CASSLNWDLKNIQYF. The chain combines TRBV7-9 with TRBJ2-4; tentatively, D is TRBD1 or TRBD2 (5 bases each). The V end lost 2 bases, the J end lost 4 bases, and 12 bases lay between the germline ends. The germline CDR1 and CDR2 sequences are SEHNR and FQNEAQ (reference sequence). This CDR3 region has 15 residues. The whole variable domain, filled in from reference TRBV7-9 and TRBJ2-4, reads DTGVSQNPRHKITKRGQNVTFRCDPISEHNRLYWYRQTLGQGPEFLTYFQNEAQLEKSRLLSDRFSAERPKGSFSTLEIQRTEQGDSAMYLCASSLNWDLKNIQYFGAGTRLSVL.

The chain employs TRBV7-2 and TRBJ1-6, with 7 bases identical to TRBD1. J gave up 10 bases and V 6 bases, and 3 bases lay outside the gene matches. This CDR3 spans 12 amino acids. CDR1 is SGHTA and CDR2 is FQGNSA in the germline V gene. The CDR3: CASRQGKSPLHF. CDR3 nucleotide sequence: TGTGCCAGCAGACAGGGGAAATCACCCCTCCACTTT.

V usage is TRBV7-9 and J usage is TRBJ2-3; D is unclear. The germline V gene has CDR1 SEHNR and CDR2 FQNEAQ (reference sequence). The CDR3 contains 15 residues. V dropped 1 base and J dropped 0 bases, with 8 bases sitting between them. The CDR3 sequence: CASSLGTISTDTQYF. DNA for the CDR3: TGTGCCAGCAGCTTAGGGACGATTAGCACAGATACGCAGTATTTT. The whole variable domain, remainder taken from reference TRBV7-9 and TRBJ2-3, is DTGVSQNPRHKITKRGQNVTFRCDPISEHNRLYWYRQTLGQGPEFLTYFQNEAQLEKSRLLSDRFSAERPKGSFSTLEIQRTEQGDSAMYLCASSLGTISTDTQYFGPGTRLTVL.

The rearrangement links TRBV10-2 to TRBJ1-2; 12 bases are a match to TRBD1. Germline V gives CDR1 WSHSY, CDR2 SAAADI. This CDR3 has 16 residues. The V gene end was trimmed by 6 bases and the J gene end by 2 bases; junction bases not matched to a gene: 7. CDR3 region: CASRGGQGAMNYGYTF. CDR3 nucleotides: TGCGCCAGCAGGGGGGGACAGGGGGCAATGAACTATGGCTACACCTTC.

The gene calls are TRBV11-2 and TRBJ1-1, with D uncertain. The germline V gene encodes CDR1 SGHAT and CDR2 FQNNGV. V was pared by 2 bases and J by 0 bases, with 4 bases between. The CDR3 covers 13 residues. The CDR3 DNA sequence: TGTGCCAGCAGCTTAAGCATGAACACTGAAGCTTTCTTT. This sequence encodes CASSLSMNTEAFF.

The chain uses TRBV29-1 and TRBJ1-2, with 9 bases fitting TRBD1. The J segment lost 6 bases and the V segment lost 5 bases, leaving 7 bases of the junction unmatched. This CDR3 contains 13 residues. The germline V gene has CDR1 SQVTM and CDR2 ANQGSEA. As DNA, the CDR3 is TGCAGCGTTTCGAAGGGACAGGGAAATGGCTACACCTTC. Protein: CSVSKGQGNGYTF.

This clone has a single count. The CDR3 protein is CASSQTGDYGYTF. The CDR3 bases are TGTGCCAGCAGCCAAACGGGGGACTATGGCTACACCTTC. The chain links TRBV3-1 (or the pseudogene TRBV3-2) to TRBJ1-2; weak D call: TRBD1 (5 bases). V was cut by 2 bases and J by 3 bases, with 7 bases left in between. The length of the CDR3 is 13 residues. CDR1 is LGHDT and CDR2 is YNNKEL in the germline V gene (reference sequence).

The chain links TRBV10-1 to TRBJ2-2; D gene uncertain. The V and J ends lost 4 bases and 0 bases respectively, with 9 bases between them. The germline V gene encodes CDR1 WNHNN and CDR2 SYGVQD (reference sequence). The CDR3 covers 15 residues. CDR3 DNA: TGCGCCAGCAGTGTTTCTGTCTCGAACACCGGGGAGCTGTTTTTT. As protein: CASSVSVSNTGELFF.

The gene calls are TRBV11-2 and TRBJ2-7; D not resolved. Germline V gives CDR1 SGHAT, CDR2 FQNNGV. The CDR3 is 14 amino acids. Trimming shortened V by 0 bases and J by 0 bases, and 6 bases separated the two germline ends. CDR3 loop: CASSLERSSYEQYF. The CDR3 DNA reads as TGTGCCAGCAGCTTAGAGCGGAGCTCCTACGAGCAGTACTTC. Full variable domain (rest looked up from reference TRBV11-2 and TRBJ2-7): EAGVAQSPRYKIIEKRQSVAFWCNPISGHATLYWYQQILGQGPKLLIQFQNNGVVDDSQLPKDRFSAERLKGVDSTLKIQPAKLEDSAVYLCASSLERSSYEQYFGPGTRLTVT.

The chain is built from TRBV9 and TRBJ1-4; D is possibly TRBD1 (5 bases). The CDR3 has 14 residues. Trimming pared 2 bases from V and 8 bases from J, leaving 13 bases between. Germline values: CDR1 SGDLS, CDR2 YYNGEE. The CDR3 reads CASSVGGWGEKLFF. The CDR3 coding sequence is TGTGCCAGCAGCGTGGGGGGATGGGGAGAAAAACTGTTTTTT.

The CDR3 spells CASSPWSRDRAANEKLFF. CDR3 DNA: TGTGCCAGCAGCCCCTGGTCCCGGGACAGGGCGGCTAATGAAAAACTGTTTTTT. The rearrangement uses TRBV7-8 and TRBJ1-4; TRBD1 matches at 9 bases. The length of the CDR3 is 18 residues. The germline gives CDR1 SGHVS, CDR2 FQNEAQ. V trimming: 5 bases; J trimming: 3 bases; junction bases outside the gene matches: 13.